This passage covers 2 T cell receptor beta chains from one sample sequenced in a study of CD8 T cells in Susac syndrome. cDNA came from roughly 0.47 to 1 ug RNA primed by random hexamers. TCRdb passed the immunoSEQ multiplex PCR reads through MiXCR, listing each CDR3 protein once. Of about 200,000 distinct CDR3 sequences detected, around 95% appear once; the ten largest clones hold 0.082%. Sequences were obtained from CD4+ T cells from PBMCs. The receptor set was obtained from a human donor with multiple sclerosis.

The chain links TRBV5-1 to TRBJ2-1; perhaps D is TRBD1 or TRBD2 (5 bases each). Germline V CDR1 and CDR2: SGHRS, YFSETQ. V lost 0 bases to trimming and J lost 8 bases, with 18 bases between them. The CDR3 sequence is 16 residues long. CDR3 region: CASSLEGPQVGDEQFF. Here the CDR3 DNA reads TGCGCCAGCAGCTTGGAGGGACCGCAAGTTGGCGATGAGCAGTTCTTC.

This chain's CDR3 is CAWRRGQDTQYF. The CDR3 DNA reads TGTGCCTGGAGAAGGGGACAGGACACGCAGTATTTT. J is TRBJ2-3 and V is TRBV30; 8 bases agree with TRBD1. V trimming: 3 bases; J trimming: 9 bases; junction bases outside the gene matches: 5. The CDR3 contains 12 residues. From germline, CDR1 is GTSNPN and CDR2 SVGIG (reference sequence). Together with reference TRBV30 and TRBJ2-3, the CDR3 gives the full variable domain: SQTIHQWPATLVQPVGSPLSLECTVEGTSNPNLYWYRQAAGRGLQLLFYSVGIGQISSEVPQNLSASRPQDRQFILSSKKLLLSDSGFYLCAWRRGQDTQYFGPGTRLTVL.